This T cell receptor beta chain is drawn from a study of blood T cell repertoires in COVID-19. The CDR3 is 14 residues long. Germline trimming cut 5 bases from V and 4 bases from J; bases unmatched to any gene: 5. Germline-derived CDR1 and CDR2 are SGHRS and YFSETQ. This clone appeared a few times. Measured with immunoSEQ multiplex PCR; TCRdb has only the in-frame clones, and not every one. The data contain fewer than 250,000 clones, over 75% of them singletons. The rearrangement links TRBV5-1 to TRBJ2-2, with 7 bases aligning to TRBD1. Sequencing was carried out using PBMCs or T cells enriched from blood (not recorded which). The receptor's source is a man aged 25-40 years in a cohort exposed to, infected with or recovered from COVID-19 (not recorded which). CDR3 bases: TGCGCCAGCAGTTCCCGGGACAGCACCGGGGAGCTGTTTTTT. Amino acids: CASSSRDSTGELFF.